The 16 T cell receptor beta chains below come from one sample, sequenced in a study of a mutant IDH1 vaccine in newly diagnosed glioma. What these receptors recognize is not known. The time point: week 35, safety follow-up. What each vaccine dose contained was 300 ug of mutant IDH1 20-mer peptide, accompanied by topical imiquimod. Some clones are missing from TCRdb's copy, which holds only in-frame ones; the method was immunoSEQ multiplex PCR. Of about 32,000 clones in the sample, roughly 77% were seen once. Material: PBMCs, obtained from a glioma patient whose treatment included an IDH1 peptide vaccine. The source is a man aged 30 to 45 with glioma.

In this sample, this clone turned up a few times. This rearrangement joins TRBV7-9 to TRBJ2-7; tentatively, D is TRBD1 or TRBD2 (5 bases each). Germline values: CDR1 SEHNR, CDR2 FQNEAQ (reference sequence). The CDR3 extends over 14 amino acids. V shed 5 bases and J shed 1 base, with 12 bases lying between them. The CDR3 nucleotides read TGTGCCAGCAGCCCCCGGGACGGATCCTACGAGCAGTACTTC. Residues: CASSPRDGSYEQYF. The variable domain in full, with the rest retrieved from reference TRBV7-9 and TRBJ2-7, is DTGVSQNPRHKITKRGQNVTFRCDPISEHNRLYWYRQTLGQGPEFLTYFQNEAQLEKSRLLSDRFSAERPKGSFSTLEIQRTEQGDSAMYLCASSPRDGSYEQYFGPGTRLTVT.

In its sample, this clone was seen once. V usage is TRBV6-5 and J usage is TRBJ2-1; no clear D gene. Germline CDR1 and CDR2: MNHEY and SVGAGI. V lost 6 bases to trimming and J lost 0 bases, with 6 bases between them. The length of the CDR3 is 13 residues. The CDR3 coding sequence is TGTGCCAGCAGCCGCCCCTCCTACAATGAGCAGTTCTTC. Its protein is CASSRPSYNEQFF.

This clone was detected only once. The V gene is TRBV4-1, the J gene TRBJ2-5, with D possibly TRBD1 on 5 matching bases. CDR3 length equals 14 residues. V lost 0 bases to trimming and J lost 5 bases, with 10 bases between them. Germline V gene lookup returns CDR1 MGHRA and CDR2 YSYEKL. The DNA of the CDR3 is TGCGCCAGCAGCCAAGAAGGGGATGGGGAGACCCAGTACTTC. This encodes CASSQEGDGETQYF.

V is TRBV19 and J is TRBJ2-1; 14 bases match TRBD2. Germline V gives CDR1 LNHDA, CDR2 SQIVND (reference sequence). The V segment lost 8 bases and the J segment 4 bases; nucleotides outside the gene matches: 1. This CDR3 is built from 14 residues. CDR3 sequence reads: CASRTSGRYNEQFF. CDR3 sequence (DNA): TGTGCCAGTCGGACTAGCGGGAGGTACAATGAGCAGTTCTTC.

This sequence joins TRBV4-2 and TRBJ2-7, with 11 bases that match TRBD2. The CDR3 runs to 14 residues. Trimming cost V 4 bases and J 3 bases; bases outside gene matches: 2. Germline-derived CDR1 and CDR2 are LGHNA and YNFKEQ. The CDR3 loop is CASSPGTSGYEQYF. CDR3 bases: TGTGCCAGCAGCCCCGGGACTAGCGGCTACGAGCAGTACTTC.

DNA of the CDR3: TGTGCCAGCAGCACGAGACGGACAGCACTAGCGGGAGACTACAATGAGCAGTTCTTC. Protein sequence: CASSTRRTALAGDYNEQFF. The chain links TRBV7-8 to TRBJ2-1; TRBD2 matches 11 bases. The V gene's germline CDR1 is SGHVS and CDR2 FQNEAQ. The trim removed 5 bases at V and 3 bases at J, leaving 15 bases unmatched. This CDR3 is built from 19 residues.

This rearrangement joins TRBV14 to TRBJ1-1; tentative D call: TRBD1 (6 bases). The CDR3 has 15 amino acids. Germline CDR1 and CDR2: SGHDN and FVKESK. V lost 5 bases to trimming and J lost 4 bases, with 17 bases between them. CDR3: CASSSPGVVGTEAFF. CDR3 sequence (DNA): TGTGCCAGCAGCTCCCCAGGGGTTGTTGGCACTGAAGCTTTCTTT.

The chain joins TRBV6-1 to TRBJ2-7; 9 bases agree with TRBD2. The CDR3 has 15 residues. Germline assignment: CDR1 MNHNS and CDR2 SASEGT. The V segment lost 7 bases and the J segment 0 bases; nucleotides outside the gene matches: 7. CDR3 loop: CASTLTSGSSYEQYF. The DNA of the CDR3 is TGTGCCAGCACCCTGACTAGCGGAAGCTCCTACGAGCAGTACTTC.

The V and J genes are TRBV2 and TRBJ1-5; 9 bases are shared with TRBD1. Trimming removed 0 bases from V and 13 bases from J; junction bases left unmatched: 1. Germline CDR1 and CDR2: SNHLY and FYNNEI. The CDR3 extends over 12 amino acids. The DNA of the CDR3 is TGTGCCAGCAGTGAAGCGGGACAGGGTCAGCATTTT. Its protein product is CASSEAGQGQHF.

The chain combines TRBV15 with TRBJ1-1, with TRBD1 as a possible D gene (6 bases). There are 15 residues in the CDR3. With 8 bases removed from V and 5 bases from J, the gap between germline ends came to 21 bases. CDR1 LNHNV and CDR2 YYDKDF come from the germline V gene (reference sequence). CDR3 nucleotide sequence: TGTGCCACCGCCCGGGACAAACCCCTTCGGACTGAAGCTTTCTTT. Its protein product is CATARDKPLRTEAFF.

The rearrangement joins TRBV7-2 to TRBJ1-1, with 7 bases identical to TRBD1. The CDR3 has 13 amino acids. J gave up 3 bases and V 2 bases, and 0 bases lay outside the gene matches. CDR1 SGHTA and CDR2 FQGNSA come from the germline V gene. The CDR3 region is CASSLQGDTEAFF. The CDR3 DNA is TGTGCCAGCAGCTTACAGGGGGACACTGAAGCTTTCTTT. The whole variable domain, filled in from reference TRBV7-2 and TRBJ1-1, reads GAGVSQSPSNKVTEKGKDVELRCDPISGHTALYWYRQSLGQGLEFLIYFQGNSAPDKSGLPSDRFSAERTGGSVSTLTIQRTQQEDSAVYLCASSLQGDTEAFFGQGTRLTVV.

There are a few counts of this clone. CDR3 nucleotide sequence: TGTGCCAGCAGTGAGAGACAGTTCTACGAAAAACTGTTTTTT. This encodes CASSERQFYEKLFF. The J gene is TRBJ1-4, the V gene TRBV2, with D perhaps TRBD1 (5 bases). Trimming took 3 bases from V and 8 from J, leaving 13 bases between them. The CDR3 has 14 amino acids. The germline V gene encodes CDR1 SNHLY and CDR2 FYNNEI.

V and J are TRBV5-4 and TRBJ2-5; TRBD2 might be the D (6 bases). This CDR3 contains 13 residues. CDR1 is SGHNT, CDR2 YYREEE, per germline (reference sequence). V was pared by 5 bases and J by 2 bases, with 10 bases between. CDR3 amino acids: CASSGLQQETQYF. The CDR3 DNA sequence: TGTGCCAGCAGTGGACTACAGCAAGAGACCCAGTACTTC.

The V call is TRBV15, the J call TRBJ2-2; a possible D gene is TRBD2 (7 bases). The V gene's germline CDR1 is LNHNV and CDR2 YYDKDF (reference sequence). Trimming took 1 base from V and 7 from J, leaving 19 bases between them. This CDR3 is 17 amino acids long. CDR3 nucleotides: TGTGCCACCAGCAGAGTGGTCGGGGGGCCCCTCATCGGGGAGCTGTTTTTT. Its translation: CATSRVVGGPLIGELFF.

The rearrangement joins TRBV5-1 to TRBJ2-3, with a tentative D call TRBD1 (6 bases). Germline V lookup: CDR1 SGHRS, CDR2 YFSETQ. This CDR3 is built from 15 residues. V shed 5 bases and J shed 0 bases, with 13 bases lying between them. The CDR3 here is CASRVDRSSTDTQYF. The DNA for the CDR3 is TGCGCCAGCAGAGTAGACAGGTCAAGCACAGATACGCAGTATTTT.

V is TRBV5-4 and J is TRBJ2-3, with 7 bases that match TRBD2. The J segment lost 2 bases and the V segment lost 0 bases, leaving 6 bases of the junction unmatched. Germline CDR1 reads SGHNT; CDR2 reads YYREEE (reference sequence). CDR3 length: 16 amino acids. The CDR3 bases are TGTGCCAGCAGCTTGGCCAATGCGGGAGTCACAGATACGCAGTATTTT. It yields the protein CASSLANAGVTDTQYF. Drawing the rest from reference TRBV5-4 and TRBJ2-3, the complete variable domain is ETGVTQSPTHLIKTRGQQVTLRCSSQSGHNTVSWYQQALGQGPQFIFQYYREEENGRGNFPPRFSGLQFPNYSSELNVNALELDDSALYLCASSLANAGVTDTQYFGPGTRLTVL.